These T cell receptor beta chains were read from a single sample in a study of blood T cell repertoires in COVID-19. The table came from immunoSEQ multiplex PCR; TCRdb's copy has only in-frame clones and leaves some out. Of roughly 160,000 clones detected, 88% appear once; the ten largest clones hold 20% to 30%. Source material: peripheral blood. Receptor source: a man in his sixties with acute or convalescent COVID-19. CDR3s include the opening cysteine and the closing phenylalanine or tryptophan.

>TRBV4-2|19
CASSQVYPTSVTNTGELFF
>TRBV3-1/TRBV3-2|14
CASSRGQRNQPQHF
>TRBV10-3|15
CAISESGTNNYGYTF
>TRBV6-4|16
CASSRTSGGPYNEQFF
>TRBV19|16
CASTLGAGTGNTEAFF
>TRBV27|16
CASSRRQGRVGTEAFF
>TRBV27|15
CASSLSGTGYTEAFF
>TRBV6-1|18
CASSEARTGAKYNSPLHF
>TRBV29-1|13
CSVRQVENSPLHF
>TRBV7-9|16
CASSPISGGAENEQFF
>TRBV5-1|14
CASGIAGGSDTQYF
>TRBV3-1/TRBV3-2|15
CASSLTGSSTDTQYF
>TRBV6-1|15
CASSELGVTYNEQFF
>TRBV24-1|14
CATSAPWAGGPQYF
>TRBV2|13
CASSEQRQETQYF
>TRBV27|14
CASSPRQSNSPLHF
>TRBV14|15
CASGLAGLGSETQYF
>TRBV24-1|13
CATSEGGGTEAFF
>TRBV19|17
CASSDHPSSGRNSPLHF
>TRBV7-9|16
CASSYTGAGDNSPLHF
>TRBV12-5|18
CASGLVTSDSSYNSPLHF